The 14 T cell receptor beta chains presented below share a single source sample, sequenced in a study of blood T cells in healthy people across ages (dated by TCRdb to between 2015 and 2016). The library was generated by 5' RACE. The instrument was an Illumina HiSeq 2500. A second roughly 7 to 11 cycle PCR used a sample-barcoded 5' primer and a J-beta primer mix. TCRdb reanalyzed the raw reads on its own, using fastp at Q25 for trimming and MiXCR for clone calling, and kept in-frame beta chains. Rows with one shared CDR3 protein collapse into an entry with the most common genes and DNA. The table for this sample lists about 640,000 distinct CDR3 sequences; approximately 30% of them were counted only once. Around 14% of the sample is in the top ten clones. Specimen: blood. Receptors originate from a woman of 80 years or more in good health.

Details on this clonotype: One base away lies a much larger clone, so this may be a sequencing read error. V is TRBV7-6 and J is TRBJ2-4; TRBD2 matches 7 bases. TRBJ2-7 explains the end of the DNA better; the J call may be wrong. CDR1 and CDR2 (germline): SGHVS, FNYEAQ. The CDR3 loop spans 16 amino acids. The CDR3 loop is CASSLRSRRGAYEQYF. The CDR3 DNA is TGTGCCAGCAGCTTAAGGTCGAGACGGGGGGCCTACGAGCAGTACTTC.

In regard to this clonotype: A much larger clone sits a single nucleotide away, making a read error possible. The rearrangement uses TRBV20-1 and TRBJ2-3; TRBD1 agrees at 9 bases. The J call may not be correct, given that the DNA end is closer to TRBJ1-5. Germline V gives CDR1 DFQATT, CDR2 SNEGSKA (reference sequence). CDR3 length: 15 amino acids. CDR3 in DNA: TGCAGTGCTCGATCCGGGACAGGGACAACAGATACGCAGCATTTT. This translates into CSARSGTGTTDTQHF.

This clonotype was counted at least ten times. The chain has TRBV25-1 and TRBJ2-5; D unresolved. V lost 1 base to trimming and J lost 3 bases, with 9 bases between them. The CDR3 totals 14 residues. Germline V gene sequence: CDR1 MGHDK, CDR2 SYGVNS. CDR3 sequence: CASSESDLEETQYF. The CDR3 nucleotides are TGTGCCAGCAGTGAATCTGATCTGGAAGAGACCCAGTACTTC. The full variable domain, in which reference TRBV25-1 and TRBJ2-5 provide the parts outside the CDR3, is EADIYQTPRYLVIGTGKKITLECSQTMGHDKMYWYQQDPGMELHLIHYSYGVNSTEKGDLSSESTVSRIRTEHFPLTLESARPSHTSQYLCASSESDLEETQYFGPGTRLLVL.

J is TRBJ1-5 and V is TRBV7-2; 9 nucleotides line up with TRBD1. In germline, CDR1 is SGHTA, CDR2 FQGNSA. V dropped 6 bases and J dropped 6; count of bases not matched to a gene: 6. This CDR3 spans 14 amino acids. CDR3 in DNA: TGTGCCAGCAGTTATCCGGGACAGGGTCAGCCCCAGCATTTT. Its protein product is CASSYPGQGQPQHF. Drawing the rest from reference TRBV7-2 and TRBJ1-5, the complete variable domain is GAGVSQSPSNKVTEKGKDVELRCDPISGHTALYWYRQSLGQGLEFLIYFQGNSAPDKSGLPSDRFSAERTGGSVSTLTIQRTQQEDSAVYLCASSYPGQGQPQHFGDGTRLSIL.

This clonotype was observed a handful of times. The chain uses TRBV6-6 and TRBJ2-7, with TRBD1 matching 9 bases. This CDR3 region has 15 residues. The germline CDR1 and CDR2 sequences are MNHNY and SVGAGI (reference sequence). V was pared by 5 bases and J by 3 bases, with 8 bases of the junction left unmatched. As DNA, the CDR3 is TGTGCCAGCAGTCCCCGACAGGGGGGGATCTACGAGCAGTACTTC. This codes for CASSPRQGGIYEQYF.

Only a few counts were recorded for this clonotype. The genes are TRBV6-4 and TRBJ2-6; a weak D match, TRBD2 (6 bases). CDR3 size: 16 residues. CDR1 MRHNA and CDR2 SNTAGT come from the germline V gene. V lost 0 bases and J 4 bases, leaving 10 bases between the germline ends. CDR3 in DNA: TGTGCCAGCAGTGACTCCGCGGGGTCAGGGGCCAACGTCCTGACTTTC. It yields the protein CASSDSAGSGANVLTF.

The chain joins TRBV27 to TRBJ1-2; no clear D gene. Germline CDR1 is MNHEY and CDR2 is SMNVEV (reference sequence). V lost 3 bases, J lost 2 bases, and 22 bases lay in between. This CDR3 is 18 amino acids long. The CDR3 protein is CASSFRPPWEVSNYGYTF. CDR3 coding DNA: TGTGCCAGCAGTTTCAGGCCCCCCTGGGAGGTGTCGAACTATGGCTACACCTTC.

This clonotype occurred many times. The chain has TRBV7-2 and TRBJ2-7, with D possibly being TRBD1 or TRBD2 (5 bases each). CDR3 length equals 16 residues. V was cut by 5 bases and J by 1 base, with 18 bases left in between. In germline, CDR1 is SGHTA, CDR2 FQGNSA. The CDR3 DNA is TGTGCCAGCAGCCCCTGGGGGAGCGCAGGTTCCTACGAGCAGTACTTC. It translates to CASSPWGSAGSYEQYF.

Concerning this clonotype itself: A junction boundary mismatches the germline segment, possibly from a read error. The chain joins TRBV5-1 to TRBJ1-4; 7 nucleotides align to TRBD1. CDR3 length: 17 residues. The germline V gene encodes CDR1 SGHRS and CDR2 YFSETQ. This chain's CDR3 is CASSLDGRGSTNKKLFF. The CDR3 coding sequence is TGCGCCAGCAGCTTGGATGGCAGGGGGTCAACTAATAAAAAACTGTTTTTT.

This clonotype was seen repeatedly, ten times or more. This chain joins TRBV20-1 and TRBJ2-4, with 7 bases matching TRBD2. Germline V gene data show CDR1 as DFQATT and CDR2 as SNEGSKA (reference sequence). V dropped 0 bases and J dropped 9; count of bases not matched to a gene: 11. CDR3 size: 15 residues. CDR3 in amino acids: CSARDAVGGTGIQYF. The DNA for the CDR3 is TGCAGTGCTAGAGATGCTGTCGGGGGGACGGGCATTCAGTACTTC.

As regards this clonotype: This clone may be a read error of a much larger clone one base away. The chain is built from TRBV4-3 and TRBJ2-1, with D maybe TRBD1 (6 bases). The DNA matches TRBJ2-7 better at its end, which makes the J call doubtful. The CDR3 runs to 14 residues. The germline gives CDR1 LGHNA, CDR2 YSLEER. CDR3 coding DNA: TGCGCCAGCAGAGGGGGATTGGCCTACAATGAGCAGTACTTC. As protein: CASRGGLAYNEQYF.

About this clonotype itself: A clone one base away is much larger, so this may be a read error. The chain is built from TRBV9 and TRBJ2-6; 10 nucleotides line up with TRBD1. Germline V gene data show CDR1 as SGDLS and CDR2 as YYNGEE. The CDR3 totals 20 residues. The CDR3 DNA reads as TGTGCCAGCAGCTTCTCAGAAGATTGGACAGGGGGTTCTGGGGCCAACGTCCAGACTTTC. It yields the protein CASSFSEDWTGGSGANVQTF.

About this clonotype: With a much larger clone just one base away, this may be a read error. V is TRBV7-2 and J is TRBJ2-7; D possibly corresponds to TRBD2 (7 bases). Judging by the DNA end, TRBJ2-5 fits better; the J call may be wrong. Germline V gene sequence: CDR1 SGHTA, CDR2 FQGNSA. This CDR3 has 14 amino acids. The CDR3 spells CASANEGGRETQYF. The CDR3 DNA reads TGTGCCAGCGCAAATGAGGGGGGGCGAGAGACCCAGTACTTC.

The genes are TRBV6-1 and TRBJ1-4; 9 bases line up with TRBD1. CDR3 length: 15 residues. V lost 6 bases to trimming and J lost 1 base; unmatched junction nucleotides: 3. Germline lookup yields CDR1 MNHNS and CDR2 SASEGT. CDR3 in DNA: TGTGCCAGCAGGACGGGACAGGGAACTAATGAAAAACTGTTTTTT. It codes for CASRTGQGTNEKLFF.